These T cell receptor beta chains were read from a single sample in a study of cytomegalovirus exposure and HLA in healthy donors. Using immunoSEQ multiplex PCR, the repertoire was profiled, and TCRdb retains in-frame clones only, with some absent. The repertoire holds 55,000 to 70,000 clones, approximately 80% seen once, with less than 2% in the top ten. Sequenced: PBMCs. Receptor source: a human donor in good health. Both conserved end residues are part of each CDR3. Each record gives: CDR3 DNA, CDR3 protein, J gene, clone size, V gene, D gene. The D gene is left open where the match is weak. Expanded clones get a size class; other rows say once, few or many, or leave the size out.

cdr3_nt: TGTGCCAGTTCGAGGGACACGAAGAACACTGAAGCTTTCTTT
cdr3_aa: CASSRDTKNTEAFF
j_call: TRBJ1-1
clone_size: NA
v_call: TRBV4-2
d_call: NA

cdr3_nt: TGTGCCAGCAGCTTACAGGGACTTAACACAGATACGCAGTATTTT
cdr3_aa: CASSLQGLNTDTQYF
j_call: TRBJ2-3
clone_size: once
v_call: TRBV7-3
d_call: NA

cdr3_nt: TGTGCCAGCAGTGCCCGGGGACAGATTAACTATGGCTACACCTTC
cdr3_aa: CASSARGQINYGYTF
j_call: TRBJ1-2
clone_size: NA
v_call: TRBV2
d_call: TRBD1

cdr3_nt: TGTGCCATCAGCCAGACAGTATTGAACACTGAAGCTTTCTTT
cdr3_aa: CAISQTVLNTEAFF
j_call: TRBJ1-1
clone_size: once
v_call: TRBV10-3
d_call: NA

cdr3_nt: TGTGCCAGCAGCCCACCCCCACAGGGGATCTATGGCTACACCTTC
cdr3_aa: CASSPPPQGIYGYTF
j_call: TRBJ1-2
clone_size: NA
v_call: TRBV5-6
d_call: TRBD1

cdr3_nt: TGTGCCAGCAGCGGGGGGGCCTCCTACAATGAGCAGTTCTTC
cdr3_aa: CASSGGASYNEQFF
j_call: TRBJ2-1
clone_size: once
v_call: TRBV2
d_call: TRBD2

cdr3_nt: TGTGCCTGGAGTGTCCCGTATCGAGACACCGGGGAGCTGTTTTTT
cdr3_aa: CAWSVPYRDTGELFF
j_call: TRBJ2-2
clone_size: once
v_call: TRBV30
d_call: NA

cdr3_nt: TGTGCCAGCAGTCGTCCCGGGACAGGCTACGAGCAGTACTTC
cdr3_aa: CASSRPGTGYEQYF
j_call: TRBJ2-7
clone_size: NA
v_call: TRBV28
d_call: TRBD1

cdr3_nt: TGTGCCAGCAGCTTAGAAGGGACTATGCCTCTCTTC
cdr3_aa: CASSLEGTMPLF
j_call: TRBJ2-7
clone_size: NA
v_call: TRBV7-2
d_call: TRBD2

cdr3_nt: TGTGCCAGCAGTGACTCTGTGCACGGGGGGGCAGATACGCAGTATTTT
cdr3_aa: CASSDSVHGGADTQYF
j_call: TRBJ2-3
clone_size: NA
v_call: TRBV6-4
d_call: TRBD2

cdr3_nt: TGCGCCAGCAGCCAAGATACAGCTGGAGGGTTCGAAGAGACCCAATACTTC
cdr3_aa: CASSQDTAGGFEETQYF
j_call: TRBJ2-5
clone_size: NA
v_call: TRBV4-3
d_call: NA

cdr3_nt: TGTGCCAGCAGTTTATTGAGTTACACCGGGGAGCTGTTTTTT
cdr3_aa: CASSLLSYTGELFF
j_call: TRBJ2-2
clone_size: NA
v_call: TRBV28
d_call: NA

cdr3_nt: TGTGCCTGGACGGATCCTAGGGACAGAGAGAACACCGGGGAGCTGTTTTTT
cdr3_aa: CAWTDPRDRENTGELFF
j_call: TRBJ2-2
clone_size: NA
v_call: TRBV30
d_call: TRBD1

cdr3_nt: TGTGCCAGCTCACCAAATCGGACTAGTAAACAGCAGTGGGGGCAGTTCTTC
cdr3_aa: CASSPNRTSKQQWGQFF
j_call: TRBJ2-1
clone_size: NA
v_call: TRBV18
d_call: TRBD2

cdr3_nt: TGTGCCAGCAGCCCGCGACTAGTCATCGGGGGGGAGACCCAGTACTTC
cdr3_aa: CASSPRLVIGGETQYF
j_call: TRBJ2-5
clone_size: NA
v_call: TRBV7-9
d_call: TRBD2

cdr3_nt: TGTGCCAGCAGCACCAGAAAAGGGGCCCTATACGAGCAGTACTTC
cdr3_aa: CASSTRKGALYEQYF
j_call: TRBJ2-7
clone_size: NA
v_call: TRBV5-4
d_call: NA

cdr3_nt: TGTGCCAGCAGCTGGAACTTCCGGGCTAGCGGGAGAATTTACAATGAGCAGTTCTTC
cdr3_aa: CASSWNFRASGRIYNEQFF
j_call: TRBJ2-1
clone_size: NA
v_call: TRBV5-4
d_call: TRBD2

cdr3_nt: TGTGCCAGCAGCTTTTGGCGGGAGGTGAACACCGGGGAGCTGTTTTTT
cdr3_aa: CASSFWREVNTGELFF
j_call: TRBJ2-2
clone_size: NA
v_call: TRBV11-1
d_call: TRBD2

cdr3_nt: TGCGCCAGCAGCTTGGGGACATCCACCTACGAGCAGTACTTC
cdr3_aa: CASSLGTSTYEQYF
j_call: TRBJ2-7
clone_size: NA
v_call: TRBV5-1
d_call: NA

cdr3_nt: TGTGCCAGCTCACCATTAGGGGGGGCGAACACTGAAGCTTTCTTT
cdr3_aa: CASSPLGGANTEAFF
j_call: TRBJ1-1
clone_size: NA
v_call: TRBV18
d_call: NA

cdr3_nt: TGTGCCAGCAGCCAACAAGAGACCCAGTACTTC
cdr3_aa: CASSQQETQYF
j_call: TRBJ2-5
clone_size: NA
v_call: TRBV11-1
d_call: NA

cdr3_nt: TGTGCCAGCAGCTTATCACCGGGACAGGATGTTTACGGCTACACCTTC
cdr3_aa: CASSLSPGQDVYGYTF
j_call: TRBJ1-2
clone_size: NA
v_call: TRBV9
d_call: TRBD1

cdr3_nt: TGTGCCAGCAGTCTAGGTGAGAGGCAGTTCTTC
cdr3_aa: CASSLGERQFF
j_call: TRBJ2-1
clone_size: NA
v_call: TRBV28
d_call: NA

cdr3_nt: TGTGCCAGCAGTTACTCCGGCGGACAGGGAATGAGAGGCTACACCTTC
cdr3_aa: CASSYSGGQGMRGYTF
j_call: TRBJ1-2
clone_size: NA
v_call: TRBV6-5
d_call: TRBD1

cdr3_nt: TGTGCCTGGAGTCAGGACAGCCCGAGGACCTACGAGCAGTACTTC
cdr3_aa: CAWSQDSPRTYEQYF
j_call: TRBJ2-7
clone_size: NA
v_call: TRBV30
d_call: NA

cdr3_nt: TGTGCCAGCCGCCAGGGCCTAGCGGGGTTACCGGATGAGCAGTTCTTC
cdr3_aa: CASRQGLAGLPDEQFF
j_call: TRBJ2-1
clone_size: NA
v_call: TRBV25-1
d_call: TRBD2

cdr3_nt: TGTGCCAGCAGCGAGCGACAGGGGATAAGACAAGCTTTCTTT
cdr3_aa: CASSERQGIRQAFF
j_call: TRBJ1-1
clone_size: NA
v_call: TRBV5-4
d_call: TRBD1

cdr3_nt: TGTGCCAGCAGCGTAGGAGGGACTGGAAACACCATATATTTT
cdr3_aa: CASSVGGTGNTIYF
j_call: TRBJ1-3
clone_size: NA
v_call: TRBV9
d_call: NA

cdr3_nt: TGTGCCAGCAGCTTAAGTTACGTTAGCGGCTACACCTTC
cdr3_aa: CASSLSYVSGYTF
j_call: TRBJ1-2
clone_size: NA
v_call: TRBV7-2
d_call: NA

cdr3_nt: TGTGCCAGCAGTTTACTAGCGGGGGGGACGGATACGCAGTATTTT
cdr3_aa: CASSLLAGGTDTQYF
j_call: TRBJ2-3
clone_size: NA
v_call: TRBV27
d_call: TRBD2

cdr3_nt: TGTGCCAGCAGCTTATCCTGGGCCGAGCAGTTCTTC
cdr3_aa: CASSLSWAEQFF
j_call: TRBJ2-1
clone_size: NA
v_call: TRBV7-9
d_call: NA

cdr3_nt: TGCGCCAGCAGCCAAGATCCACCAGGGCATTGGCCCACTGAAGCTTTCTTT
cdr3_aa: CASSQDPPGHWPTEAFF
j_call: TRBJ1-1
clone_size: NA
v_call: TRBV4-3
d_call: NA

cdr3_nt: TGTGCCAGTAGTACTTCGACAGGATATAGCAATCAGCCCCAGCATTTT
cdr3_aa: CASSTSTGYSNQPQHF
j_call: TRBJ1-5
clone_size: NA
v_call: TRBV19
d_call: NA

cdr3_nt: TGCAGCGTTGTGGTCCCGGACAGGGGCTTTATTAACTATGGCTACACCTTC
cdr3_aa: CSVVVPDRGFINYGYTF
j_call: TRBJ1-2
clone_size: NA
v_call: TRBV29-1
d_call: TRBD1

cdr3_nt: TGTGCCAGCAGCTTAGAGAATAGGACTCCCGGGATCGATACGCAGTATTTT
cdr3_aa: CASSLENRTPGIDTQYF
j_call: TRBJ2-3
clone_size: NA
v_call: TRBV7-2
d_call: NA

cdr3_nt: TGTGCCAGCTCGGGGACTAGCGGGGGAGATACGCAGTATTTT
cdr3_aa: CASSGTSGGDTQYF
j_call: TRBJ2-3
clone_size: NA
v_call: TRBV18
d_call: TRBD2

cdr3_nt: TGTGCCAGCAGCTCCGTAGTGCGCCCAGATACGCAGTATTTT
cdr3_aa: CASSSVVRPDTQYF
j_call: TRBJ2-3
clone_size: NA
v_call: TRBV11-2
d_call: NA

cdr3_nt: TGTGCCAGCGGCCCCCGTGGTAGCGGGGGACCCACAGATACGCAGTATTTT
cdr3_aa: CASGPRGSGGPTDTQYF
j_call: TRBJ2-3
clone_size: NA
v_call: TRBV11-3
d_call: TRBD2

cdr3_nt: TGTGCCAGCAGCGCGTCCGACAGCCCCGAAGCTTTCTTT
cdr3_aa: CASSASDSPEAFF
j_call: TRBJ1-1
clone_size: once
v_call: TRBV7-8
d_call: NA

cdr3_nt: TGTGCCAGCAGCGAACAGGTTTCTCGAAACACCATATATTTT
cdr3_aa: CASSEQVSRNTIYF
j_call: TRBJ1-3
clone_size: NA
v_call: TRBV7-9
d_call: NA

cdr3_nt: TGTGCCAGCAGCACCGAGACCGGGACTAGCGGGAGGGCCGTAGACATTCAGTACTTC
cdr3_aa: CASSTETGTSGRAVDIQYF
j_call: TRBJ2-4
clone_size: NA
v_call: TRBV7-9
d_call: TRBD2

cdr3_nt: TGTGCCAGCAGCCAATTGGGAGCCTCTGGGGCCAACGTCCTGACTTTC
cdr3_aa: CASSQLGASGANVLTF
j_call: TRBJ2-6
clone_size: NA
v_call: TRBV16
d_call: NA

cdr3_nt: TGTGCCAGCAGCGTCGCAGGGATTCAAGAGACCCAGTACTTC
cdr3_aa: CASSVAGIQETQYF
j_call: TRBJ2-5
clone_size: few
v_call: TRBV9
d_call: NA

cdr3_nt: TGTGCCAGCAGCTTAGATCACCGGACAGACACAGATACGCAGTATTTT
cdr3_aa: CASSLDHRTDTDTQYF
j_call: TRBJ2-3
clone_size: NA
v_call: TRBV7-2
d_call: NA

cdr3_nt: TGTGCCAGCAGCTTATCCCTTGTGACAGACCAAGAGACCCAGTACTTC
cdr3_aa: CASSLSLVTDQETQYF
j_call: TRBJ2-5
clone_size: NA
v_call: TRBV7-9
d_call: NA

cdr3_nt: TGTGCCAGCAGCCTACGGAGGGGTCCAGAGACCCAGTACTTC
cdr3_aa: CASSLRRGPETQYF
j_call: TRBJ2-5
clone_size: NA
v_call: TRBV5-4
d_call: NA

cdr3_nt: TGTGCCAGCAGCTTAGTAGGAGGGCAGCCCCAGCATTTT
cdr3_aa: CASSLVGGQPQHF
j_call: TRBJ1-5
clone_size: NA
v_call: TRBV7-2
d_call: NA

cdr3_nt: TGTGCCAGCAGCCCCCGGGACATGAACACTGAAGCTTTCTTT
cdr3_aa: CASSPRDMNTEAFF
j_call: TRBJ1-1
clone_size: once
v_call: TRBV11-2
d_call: NA

cdr3_nt: TGTGCCAGCAAATCATTAGCGGGCTCGTACCAAGAGACCCAGTACTTC
cdr3_aa: CASKSLAGSYQETQYF
j_call: TRBJ2-5
clone_size: NA
v_call: TRBV7-8
d_call: TRBD2